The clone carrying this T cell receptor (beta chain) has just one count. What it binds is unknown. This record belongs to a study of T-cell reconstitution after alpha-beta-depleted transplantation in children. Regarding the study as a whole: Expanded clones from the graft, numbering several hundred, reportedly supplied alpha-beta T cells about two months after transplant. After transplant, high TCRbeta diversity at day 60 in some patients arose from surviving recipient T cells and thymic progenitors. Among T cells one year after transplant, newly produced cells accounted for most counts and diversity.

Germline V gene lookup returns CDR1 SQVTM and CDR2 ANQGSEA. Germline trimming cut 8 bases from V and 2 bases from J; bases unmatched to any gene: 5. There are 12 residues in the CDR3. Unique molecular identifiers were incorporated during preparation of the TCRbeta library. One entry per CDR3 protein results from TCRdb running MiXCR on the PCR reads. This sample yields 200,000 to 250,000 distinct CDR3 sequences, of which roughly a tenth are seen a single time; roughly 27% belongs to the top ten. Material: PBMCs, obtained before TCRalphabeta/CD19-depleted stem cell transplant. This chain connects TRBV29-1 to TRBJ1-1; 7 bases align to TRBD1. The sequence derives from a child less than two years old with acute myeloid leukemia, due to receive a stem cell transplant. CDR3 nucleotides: TGCAGCTTCCGGGACAGTAACACTGAAGCTTTCTTT. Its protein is CSFRDSNTEAFF. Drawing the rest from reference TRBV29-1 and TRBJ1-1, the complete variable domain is SAVISQKPSRDICQRGTSLTIQCQVDSQVTMMFWYRQQPGQSLTLIATANQGSEATYESGFVIDKFPISRPNLTFSTLTVSNMSPEDSSIYLCSFRDSNTEAFFGQGTRLTVV.